This T cell receptor beta chain was observed in a study of T cells after posttransplantation cyclophosphamide. Worth noting for this clone: Its target is unknown.

The related graft donor's blood sample was taken on the day of bone marrow donation. The repertoire was sequenced with immunoSEQ multiplex PCR; TCRdb's copy has only in-frame clones and lacks some. The sample records tens of thousands of clones, almost 75% being singletons. Germline assignment: CDR1 SGHDT and CDR2 YYEEEE. V dropped 0 bases and J dropped 9 bases, with 6 bases sitting between them. The CDR3 covers 11 residues. Whole-study findings and limits: Blood and skin or GI T cell repertoires showed limited TRB overlap. TRB clonality was highly associated with recipient CMV seropositivity and reactivation.

This TCR derives from a woman aged 55-69 years in good health, CMV-negative, and a related stem cell transplant donor. Sequences were obtained from memory CD4+ T cells sorted from PBMCs. The J gene is TRBJ1-2, the V gene TRBV5-6; no definite D call. The CDR3 DNA reads TGTGCCAGCAGCTTGGGGGCCCGCTACACCTTC. It encodes CASSLGARYTF.